This note documents a single T cell receptor (beta chain) sequence. What this receptor recognizes is not known. Base qualities are missing; no much larger clone stands one base away. This sample is part of a study of cytomegalovirus exposure and HLA in healthy donors (dated by TCRdb to 2016 to 2017). Turning to the overall study: According to an earlier analysis of 587 of the donors, 200 million or so T cells yielded 90 million to 140 million unique TCR beta sequences and 276 Gb of sequence data. Across 300 to 500 genotyped donors of the cohort, an average of approximately 240,000 unique TCR beta nucleotide sequences per donor were sequenced, and 15% to 20% of those sequences were non-productive. The later analysis used no new phenotypic data to find candidate immune exposures, relying instead on TCR beta sequences and their occurrence across donors. In an earlier analysis of roughly 580 of the donors, high-throughput TCR beta sequencing was used to judge whether each TCR beta V gene segment behaved as functional or pseudogenic. Using immunosequencing, the study profiled T cell repertoires from 500 to 800 subjects and related those repertoires to cytomegalovirus serostatus. Class I and class II HLA loci were covered by the typing at four-digit resolution. A later genetic analysis took genome-wide SNP genotypes for about 65% of the 666 donors and used that subset as a discovery cohort. A separate validation cohort of more than 100 different subjects was used in addition to the roughly 700-subject first cohort. To predict cytomegalovirus infection status, the study brought together high-throughput TCR immunosequencing, statistical association of individual TCRs with disease status, and machine learning. Of the 300 to 500 genotyped donors, less than 85% were placed in the genetic ancestry cluster associated with self-reported Caucasian donors. Donor age, sex, ethnicity and CMV serostatus were compiled together with the repertoire data. The study aimed to test whether signatures of past pathogen exposure could be identified by cataloging public T cell receptors. Typing coverage varied by locus: about 629-630 donors for A, B, C, DRB1 and DQB1; approximately 500 for DQA1; over 600 for DPA1; around 450 for DPB1. Roughly 300 gigabases of sequencing data and approximately 84 million unique TCR sequences were included in an early release covering roughly 600 HLA-typed donors. Because of strong linkage in the cohort, 4 to 6 DR-DQ haplotypes were treated as single units for association and clustering. Every repertoire in the discovery cohort had been generated on one and the same sequencing platform. A later analysis re-analyzed previously published TCR beta repertoires from hundreds of donors and added high-resolution HLA genotyping to study TCR occurrence patterns. Overall results and qualifications from the work: In the study, roughly 160 TCR beta chains were listed as associated with cytomegalovirus. Because HLA typing was unavailable for some donors at each locus, only the typed subset was used in association tests. The authors suggested that the approach could potentially be extended to other disease states and immunological phenotypes. Several of the top co-occurrence clusters appeared to be linked to parvovirus B19, influenza, CMV and Epstein-Barr virus, according to a later analysis. The cohort was sequenced for TCR beta chains only, and without alpha or paired-chain data the features that could be detected were limited. In a later genetic analysis, fewer N-insertions in productive TCRs were reported among donors in an Asian-associated ancestry cluster than the roughly 700-donor mean. When HLA alleles, especially DR and DQ, strongly co-occurred, attributing TCR associations to individual alleles was difficult. The sequencing pipeline was judged likely to have produced a cluster of highly shared sequence variants as a technical artifact. Linkage disequilibrium might explain the correlated functional status among segregating V segments, but an unknown experimental factor could not be ruled out. In a later analysis, about 17,000 TCR beta sequences were associated with specific HLA alleles at a false discovery rate of 0.05. The classifier was reported to diagnose cytomegalovirus status with high specificity and sensitivity in both the original and validation cohorts. In a later analysis, HLA-associated TCR beta chains were found to be more clonally expanded and to have lower generation probabilities than equally common non-associated chains. Roughly uniform sequencing depth across donors was assumed in presence/absence analyses, although this assumption may not hold. A further reported finding was that TCR beta sequences accurately predicted the HLA-A and HLA-B alleles for most subjects in the first cohort. A later genetic analysis associated a missense DCLRE1C variant with V-gene and J-gene trimming of TCR beta chains, and an independent cohort replicated the association. An earlier analysis of 450 to 750 of the donors showed that most TCR beta V segments appeared in productive rearrangements either about 87% or about 30% of the time, which broadly matched IMGT annotations. Most TCR sequences were observed very rarely across donors, whereas some public TCRs were present in many individuals. In a later analysis, most CMV-associated TCR beta chains were found to appear HLA-restricted, with HLA associations seemingly driven largely by CMV exposure. According to a later analysis, TCR association rates differed among HLA loci, with DRB1 alleles showing the most associated TCRs and HLA-C alleles showing the fewest. Because counts were too low, 15 to 20 rarely observed V segments, including chromosome 9 orphons, were left out of the earlier analysis of a few hundred of the donors. CMV serostatus was the only immune exposure information available for the cohort. In vitro tests confirmed that a few of the cytomegalovirus-associated TCR beta chains recognize cytomegalovirus antigens.

To prepare the library, the immunoSEQ multiplex PCR assay was applied. For the multiplex PCR, a mixture combining 60 forward primers for TCR Vbeta segments and 13 reverse primers for TCR Jbeta segments was used. The CDR3 region of rearranged TCR beta genes was amplified from genomic DNA with a multiplex PCR assay. The Illumina HiSeq System was used to sequence the amplified TCR beta libraries as 87-base-pair reads. As for the authors' bioinformatics: In a later analysis, approximately 74 million unique TCR beta chains were counted across the 500 to 850 repertoires, and about 9.9 million of these chains were shared by at least two donors. Raw reads were error-corrected and collapsed into unique sequences with a nearest-neighbor algorithm that merged closely related sequences to remove PCR and sequencing errors. Alignment of CDR3 sequences to IMGT reference sequences was used to assign V, D and J gene segments. For a sequence to be retained, at least a six-nucleotide match to both a V gene segment and a J gene segment was required. Rearrangements were classified as productive when the CDR3 lacked stop codons and remained in frame with V and J, and all other rearrangements were classified as non-productive. Following IMGT convention, CDR3 was defined as the stretch from the second conserved V-encoded cysteine to the conserved J-encoded phenylalanine. The earlier analysis of fewer than 700 of the donors excluded sequences that lacked an unambiguous match to a single V gene segment. In an earlier analysis of approximately 610 of the donors, V segments were called functional above 56.7% productive rearrangements and were called segregating when the between-donor standard deviation exceeded 5%. To diagnose cytomegalovirus status from the catalog of TCR beta chain sequences, a statistical classification framework was built. V and J gene assignment, in a later analysis, came from comparing TCR nucleotide sequences with IMGT/GENE-DB human TR gene sequences. A later analysis assigned CDR3 sequences and most-parsimonious VDJ recombination scenarios with the TCRdist pipeline. In a later analysis, every TCR beta chain was defined by the combination of its CDR3 amino acid sequence and its V-gene family, and reads without a unique V-gene family were dropped. To address suspected cross-contamination and a sequencing artifact, a later analysis removed roughly 580 highly shared, low-generation-probability nucleotide sequences. In a later analysis, a clonal expansion index for each public chain was calculated from normalized within-repertoire ranks of inferred template counts. In a later analysis, generation probabilities were computed with a VDJ recombination model fitted to out-of-frame rearrangements, and the resulting probabilities were checked against IGoR. A later analysis scored TCR-TCR, TCR-HLA and TCR-CMV co-occurrence with hypergeometric tests, applying a repertoire-size bias correction to TCR pairs. A later analysis estimated false discovery rates by permuting HLA or CMV assignments 20 times. A later analysis grouped co-occurring TCRs with DBSCAN, adding TCRdist sequence similarity when clustering within HLA-allele-positive subsets. Co-occurrence clustering excluded repertoires with fewer than 30,000 or more than 120,000 public chains, plus five with anomalous nucleotide sharing. TCRdb holds this immuneACCESS table with in-frame rearrangements only. Some clones are missing; in checked studies, unresolved V genes explain under half, and the rest has no known cause. V, J and clone size are taken as reported in that table, and D and trimming were inferred from the DNA itself. The sample includes about 110,000 clones, with more than 80% observed a single time. Under 6.5% of the sample is in the top ten clones.

The cohort comprised more than 550 healthy bone marrow donors. At the time of sampling, all cohort members were nominally healthy, though unrecorded immune exposures were likely present. The donor was CMV seronegative and was included in the group of hundreds of seronegative cohort members. A peripheral blood sample was collected from each donor, and TCR beta sequencing was performed on peripheral blood mononuclear cells. Genomic DNA extraction from the blood cell samples was performed with the Qiagen DNeasy Blood Extraction Kit. The sequenced material came from PBMCs. This receptor was identified in a man between 18 and 29 years old in good health and CMV-seronegative.

For the CDR3, the sequence is CASSFYGVSYEQYF. The DNA sequence follows: TGTGCCAGCAGCTTCTACGGGGTCTCCTACGAGCAGTACTTC. Recombination joined TRBV7-8 with TRBJ2-7; tentative D gene TRBD2, with 5 bases matching. V loses 3 bases of germline sequence and J loses 0 bases, and the interval between the two ends is 9 bases. From the germline V gene, CDR1 is SGHVS and CDR2 is FQNEAQ. CDR3 length: 14 amino acids, cysteine to phenylalanine. Here the CDR3 DNA is all that survives: 42 bases in frame from base 1. Joined to the reference TRBV7-8 and TRBJ2-7 proteins, this CDR3 gives the full variable domain: GAGVSQSPRYKVAKRGQDVALRCDPISGHVSLFWYQQALGQGPEFLTYFQNEAQLDKSGLPSDRFFAERPEGSVSTLKIQRTQQEDSAVYLCASSFYGVSYEQYFGPGTRLTVT.